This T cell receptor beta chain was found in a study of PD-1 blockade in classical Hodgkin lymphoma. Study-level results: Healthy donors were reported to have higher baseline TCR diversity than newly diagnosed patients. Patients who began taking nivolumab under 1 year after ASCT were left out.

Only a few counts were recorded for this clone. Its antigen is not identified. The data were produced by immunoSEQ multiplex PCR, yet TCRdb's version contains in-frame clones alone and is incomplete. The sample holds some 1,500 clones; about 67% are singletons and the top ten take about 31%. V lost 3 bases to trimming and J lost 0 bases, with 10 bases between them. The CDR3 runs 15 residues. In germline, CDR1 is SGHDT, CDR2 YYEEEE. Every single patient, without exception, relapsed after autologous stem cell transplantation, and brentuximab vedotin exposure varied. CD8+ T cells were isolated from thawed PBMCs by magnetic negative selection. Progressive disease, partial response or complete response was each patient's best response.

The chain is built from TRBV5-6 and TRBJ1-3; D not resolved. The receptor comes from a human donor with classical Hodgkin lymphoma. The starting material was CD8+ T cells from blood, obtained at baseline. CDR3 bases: TGTGCCAGCAGCTGGACCGTAAGCTCTGGAAACACCATATATTTT. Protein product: CASSWTVSSGNTIYF. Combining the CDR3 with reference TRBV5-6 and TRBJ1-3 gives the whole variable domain DAGVTQSPTHLIKTRGQQVTLRCSPKSGHDTVSWYQQALGQGPQFIFQYYEEEERQRGNFPDRFSGHQFPNYSSELNVNALLLGDSALYLCASSWTVSSGNTIYFGEGSWLTVV.